These 21 T cell receptor beta chains originate from one sample sequenced in a study of shared clonotypes between healthy human individuals. Assay: immunoSEQ multiplex PCR; the TCRdb copy retains only in-frame clones and omits some. Seen here are about 470,000 clones, roughly 77% observed once, and the top ten hold about 13%. The material sequenced was PBMCs. The receptors here all came from a woman aged 40 to 50 in good health. Some clones in this sample may be carry-over from other donors' samples.

The chain is built from TRBV18 and TRBJ2-3, with D perhaps TRBD2 (5 bases). The CDR3 is 14 amino acids. Trimming removed 2 bases at V and 3 bases at J, with 9 bases between. Looked up from germline, CDR1 is KGHSH and CDR2 is LQKENI. The CDR3 is CASSPGRGTDTQYF. Here the CDR3 DNA reads TGTGCCAGCTCACCAGGACGGGGTACAGATACGCAGTATTTT.

The chain joins TRBV7-2 to TRBJ1-2, with 8 bases matching TRBD1. The CDR3 consists of 13 residues. The V gene's germline CDR1 is SGHTA and CDR2 FQGNSA. Losses at the gene ends were 4 bases for V and 3 bases for J; bases not matched to a gene: 1. CDR3 sequence (DNA): TGTGCCAGCAGCTCGACAGGGGACTATGGCTACACCTTC. Its protein product is CASSSTGDYGYTF.

V usage is TRBV19 and J usage is TRBJ2-5; D gene ambiguous. Germline CDR1 reads LNHDA; CDR2 reads SQIVND (reference sequence). Trimming took 5 bases from V and 3 from J, leaving 10 bases between them. There are 13 residues in the CDR3. In DNA, the CDR3 is TGTGCCAGTAGTGTTTTAGTCGAAGAGACCCAGTACTTC. Residues: CASSVLVEETQYF.

This chain uses TRBV6-1 with TRBJ2-7, with 11 bases aligning to TRBD2. The CDR3 has 15 residues. With 5 bases clipped from V and 3 bases from J, the junction kept 6 bases outside the gene matches. Germline V gene data show CDR1 as MNHNS and CDR2 as SASEGT. CDR3 nucleotides: TGTGCCAGCAGTAAAACTAGCGGGGGCCTCTACGAGCAGTACTTC. It translates to CASSKTSGGLYEQYF.

This clone was observed a handful of times. The chain is built from TRBV5-6 and TRBJ2-1; 9 positions agree with TRBD2. After removal of 2 bases from V and 7 bases from J, the junction contained 7 bases not matched to a gene. Germline-derived CDR1 and CDR2 are SGHDT and YYEEEE. There are 15 residues in the CDR3. In nucleotides, the CDR3 is TGTGCCAGCAGCTTTAGCGGGAGTCTGGGGAATGAGCAGTTCTTC. It translates to CASSFSGSLGNEQFF.

This sequence joins TRBV7-3 and TRBJ2-5; TRBD2 agrees at 7 bases. J lost 5 bases, V lost 5 bases, and 5 bases had no gene match. Germline V CDR1 and CDR2: SGHTA, FQGTGA. This CDR3 spans 13 amino acids. The CDR3 sequence: CASSVTSVETQYF. As DNA, the CDR3 is TGTGCCAGCAGCGTTACTAGCGTCGAGACCCAGTACTTC.

The chain links TRBV18 to TRBJ2-4; the D gene is possibly TRBD1 (5 bases). The CDR3 totals 14 residues. The germline V gene encodes CDR1 KGHSH and CDR2 LQKENI. V lost 3 bases and J lost 5, with 11 bases in between. The CDR3 loop is CASSPSGMENIQYF. For the CDR3, the DNA is TGTGCCAGCTCACCTTCAGGGATGGAAAACATTCAGTACTTC.

The J gene is TRBJ2-3, the V gene TRBV11-2, with a tentative D call TRBD1 (6 bases). Germline CDR1 is SGHAT and CDR2 is FQNNGV. The CDR3 covers 14 residues. V was cut by 6 bases and J by 1 base, with 11 bases left in between. The CDR3 DNA reads TGTGCCAGCAGGCCTCACAGGGGCACAGATACGCAGTATTTT. It specifies CASRPHRGTDTQYF.

There are many counts of this clone. V and J are TRBV7-8 and TRBJ2-1; 14 bases agree with TRBD2. Germline CDR1 and CDR2: SGHVS and FQNEAQ. Unmatched junction bases numbered 10, after V lost 1 base and J lost 8 bases. The CDR3 covers 18 residues. CDR3 sequence reads: CASSLEARLAGGSYEQFF. The CDR3 DNA is TGTGCCAGCAGCTTAGAAGCCAGACTAGCGGGAGGGAGTTATGAGCAGTTCTTC.

The chain is built from TRBV9 and TRBJ1-1; D unclear. This CDR3 has 13 residues. V dropped 0 bases and J dropped 0 bases, with 3 bases sitting between them. Germline CDR1 reads SGDLS; CDR2 reads YYNGEE. The CDR3 nucleotides read TGTGCCAGCAGCGTAGTTATGAACACTGAAGCTTTCTTT. This codes for CASSVVMNTEAFF.

This chain joins TRBV18 and TRBJ2-7, with D unresolved. CDR3 length equals 12 residues. The V gene's germline CDR1 is KGHSH and CDR2 LQKENI. The V end lost 5 bases, the J end lost 5 bases, and 10 bases lay between the germline ends. The CDR3 nucleotides are TGTGCCAGCTCAAACCAGGTCAACGAGCAGTACTTC. Translating it yields CASSNQVNEQYF.

This chain uses TRBV27 with TRBJ2-2, with TRBD1 identical over 12 bases. Germline CDR1 and CDR2: MNHEY and SMNVEV (reference sequence). The CDR3 loop spans 16 amino acids. The V and J ends lost 6 bases and 4 bases, in that order; junction bases with no gene match: 6. CDR3 amino acids: CASRWGQGARTGELFF. The CDR3 DNA reads TGTGCCAGCAGGTGGGGACAGGGGGCGCGCACCGGGGAGCTGTTTTTT.

This clone was picked up a small number of times. The chain carries TRBV18 and TRBJ1-3; possible D gene TRBD1, 5 bases. Trimming stripped 2 bases from V and 0 bases from J, with 17 bases between. Germline lookup yields CDR1 KGHSH and CDR2 LQKENI. This CDR3 comprises 18 residues. CDR3 amino acids: CASSPLKSGTYSGNTIYF. CDR3 DNA sequence: TGTGCCAGCTCACCATTGAAATCAGGGACTTACTCTGGAAACACCATATATTTT.

The chain carries TRBV28 and TRBJ1-4, with TRBD1 matching 7 bases. CDR1 and CDR2 (germline): MDHEN, SYDVKM. V trimming: 5 bases; J trimming: 7 bases; junction bases outside the gene matches: 13. The CDR3 has 16 amino acids. The CDR3 coding sequence is TGTGCCAGCAGTACAGGAGACAGGGAGGGATCTGAAAAACTGTTTTTT. This encodes CASSTGDREGSEKLFF.

This rearrangement joins TRBV6-6 to TRBJ2-5; unclear D gene. Trimming left V 6 bases short and J 5 bases short, with 16 bases between. Germline lookup yields CDR1 MNHNY and CDR2 SVGAGI (reference sequence). This CDR3 spans 14 amino acids. Here the CDR3 DNA reads TGTGCCAGCAGCCACTCCCCTAGGAGCGAGACCCAGTACTTC. It is translated as CASSHSPRSETQYF.

The rearrangement links TRBV19 to TRBJ1-2; 9 nucleotides align to TRBD1. V was pared by 4 bases and J by 1 base, with 4 bases of the junction left unmatched. Germline V gives CDR1 LNHDA, CDR2 SQIVND (reference sequence). This CDR3 contains 15 residues. This CDR3 reads CASSRDREVNYGYTF. For the CDR3, the DNA is TGTGCCAGTAGTAGGGACAGGGAAGTTAACTATGGCTACACCTTC. Supplemented by reference TRBV19 and TRBJ1-2, the full variable domain reads DGGITQSPKYLFRKEGQNVTLSCEQNLNHDAMYWYRQDPGQGLRLIYYSQIVNDFQKGDIAEGYSVSREKKESFPLTVTSAQKNPTAFYLCASSRDREVNYGYTFGSGTRLTVV.

The chain carries TRBV18 and TRBJ2-7; no clear D. The CDR3 is made up of 14 amino acids. Trimming shortened V by 3 bases and J by 0 bases, and 9 bases separated the two germline ends. The germline V gene has CDR1 KGHSH and CDR2 LQKENI. CDR3 region: CASSPGTSSYEQYF. CDR3 bases: TGTGCCAGCTCACCGGGAACGAGCTCCTACGAGCAGTACTTC.

V usage is TRBV28 and J usage is TRBJ2-5, with 10 bases lining up with TRBD2. Germline lookup yields CDR1 MDHEN and CDR2 SYDVKM. The CDR3 contains 16 residues. Losses at the gene ends were 2 bases for V and 7 bases for J; bases not matched to a gene: 10. CDR3 DNA: TGTGCCAGCAGTTTACTAGCGGGAGATGTTTGGGGGACCCAGTACTTC. Translation: CASSLLAGDVWGTQYF.

This sequence joins TRBV2 and TRBJ1-5, with no clear D. V was clipped by 4 bases and J by 3 bases, with 7 bases between them. Germline-derived CDR1 and CDR2 are SNHLY and FYNNEI. The CDR3 covers 13 residues. CDR3 loop: CASSVTTNQPQHF. As DNA, the CDR3 is TGTGCCAGCAGTGTTACTACCAATCAGCCCCAGCATTTT.

The V and J genes are TRBV28 and TRBJ2-5; D unresolved. The CDR3 totals 14 residues. Germline CDR1 reads MDHEN; CDR2 reads SYDVKM. The V and J ends lost 2 bases and 3 bases respectively, with 10 bases between them. CDR3: CASSLLRKEETQYF. The CDR3 nucleotides read TGTGCCAGCAGTTTACTTCGGAAGGAAGAGACCCAGTACTTC.

The chain employs TRBV5-4 and TRBJ2-2, with 7 bases fitting TRBD1. CDR1 is SGHNT and CDR2 is YYREEE in the germline V gene (reference sequence). After removal of 1 base from V and 0 bases from J, the junction contained 6 bases not matched to a gene. CDR3 length: 17 residues. CDR3 sequence (DNA): TGTGCCAGCAGCTTGCGGACAGGACCAACGAACACCGGGGAGCTGTTTTTT. It yields the protein CASSLRTGPTNTGELFF.